This T cell receptor beta chain was recorded in a study of CD8+ T cells in alopecia areata. Cell sorting was applied to PBMCs, and CD4+ and CD8+ T cells were collected. This clone was seen repeatedly, ten times or more. The target antigen is unknown. cDNA reverse transcribed from extracted RNA served as the sequencing template. The protocol was immunoSEQ multiplex PCR, while the TCRdb copy is restricted to in-frame clones and leaves out a portion. The table shows 110,000 or so clones, with 55% to 75% occurring only once. Broader study findings: Lesional scalp displayed greater clonality than normal scalp, most notably in alopecia totalis/universalis. Unlike in mice, where it was clearer, TCR sharing across patients was less clear, possibly HLA-related.

The CDR3 contains 16 residues. CDR1 and CDR2 from the germline V gene are KGHSY and FQNENV. After removal of 3 bases from V and 4 bases from J, the junction contained 6 bases not matched to a gene. The chain recombines TRBV16 with TRBJ1-3; TRBD1 matches 10 bases. The clonotype comes from a human donor in good health. The sample comprised CD8+ T cells sorted from blood. CDR3 coding DNA: TGTGCCAGCAGCCACTCCGGGACAGGGGCCGGAAACACCATATATTTT. This encodes CASSHSGTGAGNTIYF.